This T cell receptor (beta chain) was captured in a study of OX40 agonist ivuxolimab in advanced cancers. Study-level information: Eligibility admitted prior anti-PD-1, anti-PD-L1 or anti-CTLA-4 therapy; about 39% had some.

General study results and limits: At 0.1 to 3.0 mg/kg and by week 6, CD4+ and CD8+ T cells in the blood had expanded clonally. The investigators did not determine what antigen specificity the expanded peripheral T cells had. In CD8+ T cells, expanded clones were on average more numerous than in CD4+.

About this clone: Its antigen remains unknown.

The CDR3 is made up of 15 amino acids. With 4 bases removed from V and 1 base from J, the gap between germline ends came to 11 bases. The V gene's germline CDR1 is SGHAT and CDR2 FQNNGV. Sequencing used immunoSEQ multiplex PCR; TCRdb keeps in-frame clones, though not all of them. The table includes approximately 77,000 clones, over 85% detected once. The material was CD4+ or CD8+ T cells sorted from blood, obtained in a trial of the OX40 agonist ivuxolimab. The rearrangement uses TRBV11-2 and TRBJ2-1; D not certain. The sequence came from an adult with an advanced solid tumor such as melanoma, head and neck, liver or kidney cancer. DNA of the CDR3: TGTGCCAGCAGCTCTTTTTCTTTGTCCTACAATGAGCAGTTCTTC. Translating it yields CASSSFSLSYNEQFF.